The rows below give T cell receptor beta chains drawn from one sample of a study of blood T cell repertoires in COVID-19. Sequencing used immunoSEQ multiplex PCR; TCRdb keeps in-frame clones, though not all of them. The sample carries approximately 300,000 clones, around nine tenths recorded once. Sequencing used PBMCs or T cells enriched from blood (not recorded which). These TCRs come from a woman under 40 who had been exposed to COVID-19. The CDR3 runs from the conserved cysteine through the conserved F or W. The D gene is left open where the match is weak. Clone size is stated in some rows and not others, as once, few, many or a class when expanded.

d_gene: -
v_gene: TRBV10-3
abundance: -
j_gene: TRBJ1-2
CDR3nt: TGTGCCATCAGTGACCAGGGGTATGGCTACACCTTC
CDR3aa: CAISDQGYGYTF

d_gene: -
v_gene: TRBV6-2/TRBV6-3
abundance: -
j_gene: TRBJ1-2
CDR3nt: TGTGCCAGCAGTTACTCCAGGGAAGGCTACACCTTC
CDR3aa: CASSYSREGYTF

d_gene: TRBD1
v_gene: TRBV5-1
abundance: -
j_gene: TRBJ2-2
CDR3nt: TGCGCCAGCAGAGGGACAGCGAACACCGGGGAGCTGTTTTTT
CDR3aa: CASRGTANTGELFF

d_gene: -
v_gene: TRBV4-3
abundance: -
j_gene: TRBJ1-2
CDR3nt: TGCGCCAGCAGCCCAAGTATGGGAGGCTATGGCTACACCTTC
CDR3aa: CASSPSMGGYGYTF

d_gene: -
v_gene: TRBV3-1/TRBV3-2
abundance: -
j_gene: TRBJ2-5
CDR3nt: TGTGCCAGCAGCCAATCAAGGGACTTTCAAGAGACCCAGTACTTC
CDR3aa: CASSQSRDFQETQYF

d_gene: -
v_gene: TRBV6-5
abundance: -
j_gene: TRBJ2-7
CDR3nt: TGTGCCAGCAGTCCTCAGGGCTACGAGCAGTACTTC
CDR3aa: CASSPQGYEQYF

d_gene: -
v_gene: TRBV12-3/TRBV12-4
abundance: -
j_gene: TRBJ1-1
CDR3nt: TGTGCCAGCAGTTTAGGGGCGGAAGCTTTCTTT
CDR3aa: CASSLGAEAFF

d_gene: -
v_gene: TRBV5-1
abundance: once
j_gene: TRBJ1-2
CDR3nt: TGCGCCAGCAGCCTCGGACAGAATTATGGCTACACCTTC
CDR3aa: CASSLGQNYGYTF

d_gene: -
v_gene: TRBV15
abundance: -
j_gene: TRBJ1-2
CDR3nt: TGTGCCACCAGCAGAGAGGGGCATTCTATAGGCTACACCTTC
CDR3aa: CATSREGHSIGYTF

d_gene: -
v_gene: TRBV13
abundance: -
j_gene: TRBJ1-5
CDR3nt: TGTGCCAGCAGCCCCCGTCGGTATCAGCCCCAGCATTTT
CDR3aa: CASSPRRYQPQHF

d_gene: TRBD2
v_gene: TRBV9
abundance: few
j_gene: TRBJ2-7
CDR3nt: TGTGCCAGCAGCCCCGCTGAATGGCGGGGGGGCACCGAGCAGTACTTC
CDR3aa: CASSPAEWRGGTEQYF

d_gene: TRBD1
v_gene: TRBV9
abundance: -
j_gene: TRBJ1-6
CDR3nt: TGTGCCAGCAGCGCCCTAGGACAGGCCTATAATTCACCCCTCCACTTT
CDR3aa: CASSALGQAYNSPLHF

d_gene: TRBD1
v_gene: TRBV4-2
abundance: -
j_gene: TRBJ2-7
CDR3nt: TGTGCCAGCAGCCGAGGGACAGGGGGGGACTACGAGCAGTACTTC
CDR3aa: CASSRGTGGDYEQYF

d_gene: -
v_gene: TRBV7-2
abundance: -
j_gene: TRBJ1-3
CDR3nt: TGTGCCAGCAGCCCCGGTCAACTCTCTGGAAACACCATATATTTT
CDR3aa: CASSPGQLSGNTIYF

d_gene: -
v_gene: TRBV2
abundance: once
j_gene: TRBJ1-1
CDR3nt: TGTGCCAGCAGGAACTTGAACACTGAAGCTTTCTTT
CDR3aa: CASRNLNTEAFF

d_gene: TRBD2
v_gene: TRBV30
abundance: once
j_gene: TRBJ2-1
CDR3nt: TGTGCCTGGAGTGTACGGCTACTAGCGGGGGGGGCGTACAATGAGCAGTTCTTC
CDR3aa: CAWSVRLLAGGAYNEQFF

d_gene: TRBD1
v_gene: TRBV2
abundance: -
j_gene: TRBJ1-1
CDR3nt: TGTGCCAGCAGTGACTCGTGGACAGGGTTTCATCCTTTCTTT
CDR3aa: CASSDSWTGFHPFF

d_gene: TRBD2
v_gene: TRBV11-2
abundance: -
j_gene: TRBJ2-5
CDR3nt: TGTGCCAGCAGCTTAGATGCACTAGCGGGGGCAGAGACCCAGTACTTC
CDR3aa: CASSLDALAGAETQYF

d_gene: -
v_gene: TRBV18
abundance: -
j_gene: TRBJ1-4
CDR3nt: TGTGCCAGCTCACCACCGGGACTTAATGAAAAACTGTTTTTT
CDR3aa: CASSPPGLNEKLFF

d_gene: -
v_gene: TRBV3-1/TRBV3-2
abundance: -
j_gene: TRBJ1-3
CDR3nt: TGTGCCAGCAGCCTGAATGTAGGGGCCTCTGGAAACACCATATATTTT
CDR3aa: CASSLNVGASGNTIYF

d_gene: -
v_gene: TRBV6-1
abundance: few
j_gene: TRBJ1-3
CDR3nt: TGTGCCAGCAGTGAAAGGACCCCACAGGGAGGAAACACCATATATTTT
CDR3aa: CASSERTPQGGNTIYF

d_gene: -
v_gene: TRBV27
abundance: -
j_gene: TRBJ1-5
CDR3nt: TGTGCCAGCAGTTTAGGAGGGGTTAGCAATCAGCCCCAGCATTTT
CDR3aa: CASSLGGVSNQPQHF

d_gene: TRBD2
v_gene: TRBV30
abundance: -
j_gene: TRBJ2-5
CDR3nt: TGTGCCTGGAGTGCGGGACTAGCGACCCAAGAGACCCAGTACTTC
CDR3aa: CAWSAGLATQETQYF

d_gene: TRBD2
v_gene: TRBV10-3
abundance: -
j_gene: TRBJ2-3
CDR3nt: TGTGCCGTAAACCCCGCTGGGGGAGGGACCGATACGCAGTATTTT
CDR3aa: CAVNPAGGGTDTQYF

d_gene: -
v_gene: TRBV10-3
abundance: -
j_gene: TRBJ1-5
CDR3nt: TGTGCCATCAGTGAGTCGGGGGGGTACAATCAGCCCCAGCATTTT
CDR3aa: CAISESGGYNQPQHF

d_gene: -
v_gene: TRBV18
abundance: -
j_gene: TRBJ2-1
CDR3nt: TGTGCCAGCTCACCTCAGGGTACCACCCACAATGAGCAGTTCTTC
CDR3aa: CASSPQGTTHNEQFF

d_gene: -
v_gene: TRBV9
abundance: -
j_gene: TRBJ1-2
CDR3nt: TGTGCCAGCAAGTCAGGAGGGTCGTTGGATGGCTACACCTTC
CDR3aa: CASKSGGSLDGYTF

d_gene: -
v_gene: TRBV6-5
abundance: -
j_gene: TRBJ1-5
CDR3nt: TGTGCCAGCAGTTCTCGGGCCAGGGAACGGAATCAGCCCCAGCATTTT
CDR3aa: CASSSRARERNQPQHF

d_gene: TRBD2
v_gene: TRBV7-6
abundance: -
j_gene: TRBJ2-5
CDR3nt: TGTGCCAGCAGCCCTGGGACTAGCGGGGAAGAGACCCAGTACTTC
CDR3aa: CASSPGTSGEETQYF